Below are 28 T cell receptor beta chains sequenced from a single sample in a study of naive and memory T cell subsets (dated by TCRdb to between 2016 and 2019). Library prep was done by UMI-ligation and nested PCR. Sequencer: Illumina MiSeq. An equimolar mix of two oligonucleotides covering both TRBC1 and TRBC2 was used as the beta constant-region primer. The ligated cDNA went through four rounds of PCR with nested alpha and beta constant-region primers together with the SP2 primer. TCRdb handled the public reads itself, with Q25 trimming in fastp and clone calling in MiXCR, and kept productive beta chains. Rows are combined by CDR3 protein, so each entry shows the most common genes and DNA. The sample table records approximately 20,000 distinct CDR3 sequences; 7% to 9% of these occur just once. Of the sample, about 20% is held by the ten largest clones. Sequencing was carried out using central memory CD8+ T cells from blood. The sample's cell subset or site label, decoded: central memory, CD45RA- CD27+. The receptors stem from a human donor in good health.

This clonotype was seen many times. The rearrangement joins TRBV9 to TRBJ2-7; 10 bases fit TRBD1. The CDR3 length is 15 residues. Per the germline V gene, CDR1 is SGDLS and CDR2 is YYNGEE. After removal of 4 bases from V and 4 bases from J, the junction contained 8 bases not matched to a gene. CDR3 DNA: TGTGCCAGCAGCTCCGGGGGGACAGGGGATTACGAGCAGTACTTC. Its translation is CASSSGGTGDYEQYF.

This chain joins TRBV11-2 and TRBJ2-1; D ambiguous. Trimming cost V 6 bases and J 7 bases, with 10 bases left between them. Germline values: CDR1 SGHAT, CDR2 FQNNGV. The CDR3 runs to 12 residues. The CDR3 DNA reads TGTGCCAGCAGGTATAAAGGGAATGAGCAGTTCTTC. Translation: CASRYKGNEQFF.

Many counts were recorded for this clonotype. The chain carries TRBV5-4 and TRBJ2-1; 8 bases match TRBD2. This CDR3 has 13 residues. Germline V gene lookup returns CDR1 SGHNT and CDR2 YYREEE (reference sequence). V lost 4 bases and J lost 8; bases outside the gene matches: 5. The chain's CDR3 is CASSPTSGDEQFF. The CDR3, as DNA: TGTGCCAGCAGCCCCACTAGCGGCGATGAGCAGTTCTTC.

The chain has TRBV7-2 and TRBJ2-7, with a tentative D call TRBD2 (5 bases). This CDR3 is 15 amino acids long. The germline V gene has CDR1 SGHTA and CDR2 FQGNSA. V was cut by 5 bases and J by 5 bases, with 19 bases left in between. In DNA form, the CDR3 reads TGTGCCAGCAGCGATGGACTGGCGGCCTTGGACGAGCAGTACTTC. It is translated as CASSDGLAALDEQYF.

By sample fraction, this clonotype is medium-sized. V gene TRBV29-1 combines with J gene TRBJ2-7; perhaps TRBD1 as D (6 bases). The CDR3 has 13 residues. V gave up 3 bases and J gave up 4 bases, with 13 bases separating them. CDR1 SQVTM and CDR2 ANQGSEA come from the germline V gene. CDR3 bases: TGCAGCGTTGAGGGTCAGGGGACGTACGAGCAGTACTTC. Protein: CSVEGQGTYEQYF.

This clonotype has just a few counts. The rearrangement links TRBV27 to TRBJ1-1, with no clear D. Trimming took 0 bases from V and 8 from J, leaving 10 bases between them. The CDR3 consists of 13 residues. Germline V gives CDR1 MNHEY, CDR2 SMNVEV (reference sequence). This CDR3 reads CASSLSTSLEAFF. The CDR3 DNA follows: TGTGCCAGCAGTTTATCGACTTCGTTGGAAGCTTTCTTT.

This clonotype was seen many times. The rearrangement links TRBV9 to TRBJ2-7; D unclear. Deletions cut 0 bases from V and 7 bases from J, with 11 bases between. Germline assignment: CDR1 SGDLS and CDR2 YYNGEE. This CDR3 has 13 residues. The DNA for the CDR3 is TGTGCCAGCAGCGTAGGTCAGGCTGGGGAGCAGTACTTC. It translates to CASSVGQAGEQYF.

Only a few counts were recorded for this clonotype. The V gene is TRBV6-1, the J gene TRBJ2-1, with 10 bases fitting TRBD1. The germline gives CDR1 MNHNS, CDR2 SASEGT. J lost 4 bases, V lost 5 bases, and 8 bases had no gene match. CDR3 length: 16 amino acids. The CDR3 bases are TGTGCCAGCAGTAAAAGACAGGGGGCTATGTACAATGAGCAGTTCTTC. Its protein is CASSKRQGAMYNEQFF.

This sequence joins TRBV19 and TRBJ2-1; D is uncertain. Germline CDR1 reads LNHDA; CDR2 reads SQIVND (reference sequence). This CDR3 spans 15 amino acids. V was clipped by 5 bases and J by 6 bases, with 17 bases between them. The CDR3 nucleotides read TGTGCCAGTAGTGGAATCGCCTCGCATAGCAATGAGCAGTTCTTC. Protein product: CASSGIASHSNEQFF.

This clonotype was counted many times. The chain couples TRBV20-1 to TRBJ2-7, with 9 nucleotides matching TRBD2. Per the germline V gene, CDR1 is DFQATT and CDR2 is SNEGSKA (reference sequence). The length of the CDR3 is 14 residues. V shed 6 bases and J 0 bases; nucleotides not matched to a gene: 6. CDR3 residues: CSALGLASSYEQYF. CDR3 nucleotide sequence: TGCAGTGCCCTTGGACTAGCGAGCTCCTACGAGCAGTACTTC.

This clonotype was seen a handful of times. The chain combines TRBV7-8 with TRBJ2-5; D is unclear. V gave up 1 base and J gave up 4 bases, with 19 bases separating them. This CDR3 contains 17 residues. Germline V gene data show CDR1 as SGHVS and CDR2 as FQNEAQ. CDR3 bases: TGTGCCAGCAGCTTAGGCCTACCAGCTACCAAGGGAGAGACCCAGTACTTC. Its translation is CASSLGLPATKGETQYF.

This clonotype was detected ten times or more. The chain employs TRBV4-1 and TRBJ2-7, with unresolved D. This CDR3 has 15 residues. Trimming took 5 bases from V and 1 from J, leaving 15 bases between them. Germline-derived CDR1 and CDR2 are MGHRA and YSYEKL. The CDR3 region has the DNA TGCGCCAGCAGCGCCAGCGCCTCGATTTCCTACGAGCAGTACTTC. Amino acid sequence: CASSASASISYEQYF.

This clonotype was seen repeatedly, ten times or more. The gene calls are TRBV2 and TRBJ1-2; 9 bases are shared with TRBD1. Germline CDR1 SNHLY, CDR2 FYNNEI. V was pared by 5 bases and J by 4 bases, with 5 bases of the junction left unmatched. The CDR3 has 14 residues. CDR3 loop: CASSSEDRGYGYTF. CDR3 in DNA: TGTGCCAGCAGTTCCGAGGACAGGGGCTATGGCTACACCTTC.

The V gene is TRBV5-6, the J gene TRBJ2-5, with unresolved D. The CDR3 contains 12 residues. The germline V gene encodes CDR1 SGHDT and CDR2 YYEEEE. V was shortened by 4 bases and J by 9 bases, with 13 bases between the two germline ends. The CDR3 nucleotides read TGTGCCAGCAGCCTCAGCTCCCGGGCCCAGTACTTC. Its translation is CASSLSSRAQYF.

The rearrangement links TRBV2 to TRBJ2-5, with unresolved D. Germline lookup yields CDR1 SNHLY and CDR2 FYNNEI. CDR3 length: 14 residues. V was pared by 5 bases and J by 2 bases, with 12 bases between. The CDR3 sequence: CASSPRHLQETQYF. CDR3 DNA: TGTGCCAGCAGTCCCCGACACCTTCAAGAGACCCAGTACTTC.

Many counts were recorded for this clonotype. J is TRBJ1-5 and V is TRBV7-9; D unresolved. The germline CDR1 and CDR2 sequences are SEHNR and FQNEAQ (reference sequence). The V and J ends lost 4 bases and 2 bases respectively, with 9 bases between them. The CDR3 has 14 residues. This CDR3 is CASSSSRGNQPQHF. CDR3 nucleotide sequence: TGTGCCAGCAGCTCGTCAAGGGGCAATCAGCCCCAGCATTTT.

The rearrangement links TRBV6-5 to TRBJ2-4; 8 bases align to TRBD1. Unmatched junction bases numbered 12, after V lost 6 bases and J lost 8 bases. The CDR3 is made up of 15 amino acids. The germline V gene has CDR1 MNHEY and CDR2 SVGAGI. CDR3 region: CASRETGDGYYIQYF. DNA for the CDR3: TGTGCCAGCAGAGAGACAGGGGACGGATATTACATTCAGTACTTC.

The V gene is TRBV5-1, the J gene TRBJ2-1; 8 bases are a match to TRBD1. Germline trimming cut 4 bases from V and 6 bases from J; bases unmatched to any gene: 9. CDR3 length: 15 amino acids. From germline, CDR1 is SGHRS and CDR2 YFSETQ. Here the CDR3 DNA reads TGCGCCAGCAGCGGGAGACAGGGGATCGCCAATGAGCAGTTCTTC. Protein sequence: CASSGRQGIANEQFF.

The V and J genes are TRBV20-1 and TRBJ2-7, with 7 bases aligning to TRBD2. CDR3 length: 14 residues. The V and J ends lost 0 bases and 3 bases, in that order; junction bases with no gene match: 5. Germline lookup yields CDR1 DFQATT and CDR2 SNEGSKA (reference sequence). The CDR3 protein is CSARDPERDYEQYF. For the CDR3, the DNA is TGCAGTGCTAGAGATCCAGAGCGGGACTACGAGCAGTACTTC.

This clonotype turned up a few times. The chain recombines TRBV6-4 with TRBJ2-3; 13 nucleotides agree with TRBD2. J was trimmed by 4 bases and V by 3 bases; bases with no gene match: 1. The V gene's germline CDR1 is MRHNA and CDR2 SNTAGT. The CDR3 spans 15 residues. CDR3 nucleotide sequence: TGTGCCAGCAGTGAACTAGCGGGAGGGGCAGATACGCAGTATTTT. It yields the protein CASSELAGGADTQYF.

The DNA for the CDR3 is TGTGCCAGCAGTCCCTTAGGCACAGGGGGGACCTACGAGCAGTACTTC. It yields the protein CASSPLGTGGTYEQYF. The V and J genes are TRBV28 and TRBJ2-7, with 8 bases lining up with TRBD1. The germline CDR1 and CDR2 sequences are MDHEN and SYDVKM. The CDR3 is 16 residues long. Trimming cost V 5 bases and J 2 bases; bases outside gene matches: 11.

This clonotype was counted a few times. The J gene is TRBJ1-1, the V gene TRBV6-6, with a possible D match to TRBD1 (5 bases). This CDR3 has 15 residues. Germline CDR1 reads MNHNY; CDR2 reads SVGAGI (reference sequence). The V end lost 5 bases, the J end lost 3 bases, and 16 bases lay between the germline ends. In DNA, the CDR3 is TGTGCCAGCAGTAACGGGGGAGATGTGGACACTGAAGCTTTCTTT. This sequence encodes CASSNGGDVDTEAFF.

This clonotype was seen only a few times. Here the CDR3 DNA reads TGTGCCAGCCACAAATACACAGGGGGACGGGAGACCCAGTACTTC. It codes for CASHKYTGGRETQYF. The J gene is TRBJ2-5, the V gene TRBV6-5; 8 bases agree with TRBD1. Germline trimming cut 8 bases from V and 5 bases from J; bases unmatched to any gene: 13. Germline assignment: CDR1 MNHEY and CDR2 SVGAGI. The CDR3 is made up of 15 amino acids.

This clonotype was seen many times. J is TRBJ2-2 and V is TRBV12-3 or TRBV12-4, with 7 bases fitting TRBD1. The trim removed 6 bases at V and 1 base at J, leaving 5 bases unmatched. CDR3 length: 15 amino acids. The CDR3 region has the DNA TGTGCCAGCAGGGGACAGCAAATGAACACCGGGGAGCTGTTTTTT. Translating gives CASRGQQMNTGELFF.

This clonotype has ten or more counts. CDR3 bases: TGTGCCAGCACCCCAGGGGGGGACACCGGGGAGCTGTTTTTT. This codes for CASTPGGDTGELFF. V gene TRBV6-1 combines with J gene TRBJ2-2; D tentatively reads TRBD1 or TRBD2 (7 bases each). This CDR3 region has 14 residues. The V and J ends lost 7 bases and 3 bases respectively, with 12 bases between them. CDR1 and CDR2 from the germline V gene are MNHNS and SASEGT.

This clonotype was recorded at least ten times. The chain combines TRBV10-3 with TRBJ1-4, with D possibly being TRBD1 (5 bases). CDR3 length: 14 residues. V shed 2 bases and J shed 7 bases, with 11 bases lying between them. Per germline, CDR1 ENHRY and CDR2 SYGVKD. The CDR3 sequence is CAISEEGSTEKLFF. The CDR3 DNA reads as TGTGCCATCAGTGAGGAGGGGTCGACTGAAAAACTGTTTTTT.

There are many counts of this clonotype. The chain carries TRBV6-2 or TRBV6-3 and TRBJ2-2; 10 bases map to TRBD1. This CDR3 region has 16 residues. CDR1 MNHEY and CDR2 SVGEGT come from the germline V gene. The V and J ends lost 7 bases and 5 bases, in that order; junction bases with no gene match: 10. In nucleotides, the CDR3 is TGTGCCAGCACCCTCTTAGGGACAGGGGCGACCGGGGAGCTGTTTTTT. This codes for CASTLLGTGATGELFF.

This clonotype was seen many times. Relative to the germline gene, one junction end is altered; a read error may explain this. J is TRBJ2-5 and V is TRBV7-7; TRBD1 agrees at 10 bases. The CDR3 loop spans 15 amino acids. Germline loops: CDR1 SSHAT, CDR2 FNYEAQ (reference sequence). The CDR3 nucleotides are TGTGCTAGCAGCTCGGGACAGGGGATCCAAGAGACCCAGTACTTC. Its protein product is CASSSGQGIQETQYF.